This TCR beta chain was identified during a study of CD8+ T cells in alopecia areata. Concerning this clone itself: As yet, its antigen is unknown.

Sequencing templates came from extracted RNA that was reverse transcribed into cDNA. Libraries were prepared by immunoSEQ multiplex PCR; TCRdb keeps only in-frame clonotypes and omits some of them. The sample yields about 100,000 clones, roughly 59% seen once. Germline V CDR1 and CDR2: SGHTA, FQGNSA. V lost 2 bases, J lost 3 bases, and 3 bases stayed unmatched. This CDR3 contains 14 residues. Isolation of CD4+ and CD8+ T cells from PBMCs was achieved by sorting. Points from the study as a whole: Clonality was higher in lesional than normal scalp, especially in alopecia totalis/universalis. Patients displayed less clarity in TCR sharing than mice, a finding possibly related to HLA. Scalp sequencing also captures normal skin's resident alphabeta T cells.

The source is a human donor in good health. The material sequenced was CD8+ T cells sorted from blood. The chain recombines TRBV7-2 with TRBJ2-7; 8 bases agree with TRBD1. The CDR3 bases are TGTGCCAGCAGCTTACCGGACAGGGTCTACGAGCAGTACTTC. It specifies CASSLPDRVYEQYF.